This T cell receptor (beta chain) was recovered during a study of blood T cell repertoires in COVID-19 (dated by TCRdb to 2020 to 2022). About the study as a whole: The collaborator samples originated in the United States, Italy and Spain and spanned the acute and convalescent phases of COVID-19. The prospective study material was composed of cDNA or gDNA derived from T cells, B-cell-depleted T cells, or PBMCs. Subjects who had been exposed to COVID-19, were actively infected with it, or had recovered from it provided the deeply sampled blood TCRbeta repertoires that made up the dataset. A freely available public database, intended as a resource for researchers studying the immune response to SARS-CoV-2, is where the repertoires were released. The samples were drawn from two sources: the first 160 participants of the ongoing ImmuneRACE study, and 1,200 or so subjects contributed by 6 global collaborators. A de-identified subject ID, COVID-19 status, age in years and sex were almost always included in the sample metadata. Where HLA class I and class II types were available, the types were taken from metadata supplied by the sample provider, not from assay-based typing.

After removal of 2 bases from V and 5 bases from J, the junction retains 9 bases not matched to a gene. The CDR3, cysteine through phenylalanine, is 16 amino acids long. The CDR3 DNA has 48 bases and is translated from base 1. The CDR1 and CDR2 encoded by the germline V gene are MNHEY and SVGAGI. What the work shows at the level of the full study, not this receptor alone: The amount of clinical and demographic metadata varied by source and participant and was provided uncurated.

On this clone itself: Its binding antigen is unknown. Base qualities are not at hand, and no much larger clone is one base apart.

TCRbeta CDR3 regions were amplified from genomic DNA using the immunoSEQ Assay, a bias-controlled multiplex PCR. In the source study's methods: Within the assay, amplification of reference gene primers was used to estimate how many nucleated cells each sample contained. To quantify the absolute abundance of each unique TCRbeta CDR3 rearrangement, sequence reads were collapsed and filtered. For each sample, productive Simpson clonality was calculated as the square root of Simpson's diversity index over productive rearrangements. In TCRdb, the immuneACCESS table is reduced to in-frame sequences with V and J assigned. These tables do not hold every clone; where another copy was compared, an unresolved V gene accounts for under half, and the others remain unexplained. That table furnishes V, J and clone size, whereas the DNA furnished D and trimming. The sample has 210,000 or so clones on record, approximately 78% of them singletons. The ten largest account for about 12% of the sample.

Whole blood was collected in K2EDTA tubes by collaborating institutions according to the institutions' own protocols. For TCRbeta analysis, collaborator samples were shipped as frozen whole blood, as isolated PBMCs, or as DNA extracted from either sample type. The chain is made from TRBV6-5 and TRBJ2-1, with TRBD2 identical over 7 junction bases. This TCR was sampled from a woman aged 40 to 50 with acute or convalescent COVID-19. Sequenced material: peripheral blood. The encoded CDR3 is CASSYTWGGSNNEQFF. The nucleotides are TGTGCCAGCAGTTACACATGGGGGGGGTCTAACAATGAGCAGTTCTTC.